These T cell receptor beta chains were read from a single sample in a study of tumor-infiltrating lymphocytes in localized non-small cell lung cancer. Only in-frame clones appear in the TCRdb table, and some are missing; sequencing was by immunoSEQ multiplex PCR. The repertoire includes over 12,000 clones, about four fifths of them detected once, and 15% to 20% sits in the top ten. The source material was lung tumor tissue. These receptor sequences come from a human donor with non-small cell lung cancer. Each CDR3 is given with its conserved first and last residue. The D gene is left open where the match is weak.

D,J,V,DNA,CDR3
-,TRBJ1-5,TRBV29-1,TGCAGCGTGGGACAAGGGGGCAATCAGCCCCAGCATTTT,CSVGQGGNQPQHF
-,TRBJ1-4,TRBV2,TGTGCCAGCAGAAGGGTAACTAATGAAAAACTGTTTTTT,CASRRVTNEKLFF
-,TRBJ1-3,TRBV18,TGTGCCAGCTCACCGAGTTCTGGAAACACCATATATTTT,CASSPSSGNTIYF
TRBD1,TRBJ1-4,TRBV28,TGTGCCAGCAGTTCTCAGGGGGCCTCGAAAAAACTGTTTTTT,CASSSQGASKKLFF
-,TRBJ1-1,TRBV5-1,TGCGCCAGCAGTGAGGAGGGCCAAGCTTTCTTT,CASSEEGQAFF
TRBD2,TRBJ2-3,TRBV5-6,TGTGCCAGCAGCCCGACTAGCGGGAGCGCAGATACGCAGTATTTT,CASSPTSGSADTQYF
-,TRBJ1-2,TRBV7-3,TGTGCCAGCAGCACCGGAGACGCAACAGCCTATGGCTACACCTTC,CASSTGDATAYGYTF
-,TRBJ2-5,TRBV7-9,TGTGCCAGCAGCTTAGGGACAGTTATCCAAGAGACCCAGTACTTC,CASSLGTVIQETQYF
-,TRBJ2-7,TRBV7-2,TGTGCCAGCAGCTTATACAGGTCCTCCTACGAGCAGTACTTC,CASSLYRSSYEQYF
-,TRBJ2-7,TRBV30,TGTGCCTGGAGTAGGAGGGGTGAGCAGTACTTC,CAWSRRGEQYF
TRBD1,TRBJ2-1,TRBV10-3,TGTGCCATCAGTGATCGGACAGGGGGGAATGAGCAGTTCTTC,CAISDRTGGNEQFF
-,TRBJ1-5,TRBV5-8,TGTGCCAGCAGCTTGGGACAGAGCAGCAATCAGCCCCAGCATTTT,CASSLGQSSNQPQHF
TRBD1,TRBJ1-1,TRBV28,TGTGCCAGCAGTTTATGGGGGACAGCCATTGAAGCTTTCTTT,CASSLWGTAIEAFF
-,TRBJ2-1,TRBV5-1,TGCGCCAGCAGCTTGGGATGGGGGCCCCCTGGCAGGGATGAGCAGTTCTTC,CASSLGWGPPGRDEQFF
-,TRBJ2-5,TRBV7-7,TGTGCCAGCAGCTTAGGTGACTCCTGGCAAGAGACCCAGTACTTC,CASSLGDSWQETQYF
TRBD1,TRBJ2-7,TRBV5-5,TGTGCCAGCAGGCCGGGACAGGGGGGCTACGAGCAGTACTTC,CASRPGQGGYEQYF
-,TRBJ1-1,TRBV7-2,TGTGCCAGCACTGCGTTAGCCGGGACTGAAGCTTTCTTT,CASTALAGTEAFF
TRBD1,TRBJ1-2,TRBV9,TGTGCCAGCAGCGCAGGGGGGATCTATGGCTACACCTTC,CASSAGGIYGYTF
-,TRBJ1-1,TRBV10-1,TGCGCCAGCAGTGGAGAGGGAACAAACACTGAAGCTTTCTTT,CASSGEGTNTEAFF
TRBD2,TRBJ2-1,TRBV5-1,TGCGCCAGCAGCTCGACTAGCGGGAGTATTGAGCAGTTCTTC,CASSSTSGSIEQFF
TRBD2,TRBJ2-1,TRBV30,TGTGCCTGGAAGAAGAGCGGGGCCTACAATGAGCAGTTCTTC,CAWKKSGAYNEQFF